Given below is one TCR beta chain in context. What it recognizes is unknown. This specimen belongs to a study of T cells in Graves' hyperthyroidism and ophthalmopathy. Study results and caveats: Ophthalmopathy was identified by the model a median around 6 months ahead of onset. Blood held most thyroid clonotypes expanded above 0.001 frequency.

RNA transcripts gave rise to amplified TCR beta CDR3 regions. Using the HTBI primer set, a first-round RT-PCR was run on the TCR CDR3. TCRdb ran MiXCR on the multiplex PCR reads and lists one entry per CDR3 protein. The sample consists of about 58,000 distinct CDR3 sequences, 49% of them appearing once. CDR3 length: 15 residues. Germline-derived CDR1 and CDR2 are SGHVS and FNYEAQ. V trimming: 5 bases; J trimming: 9 bases; junction bases outside the gene matches: 12. What was sequenced was blood. The TCR was taken from a woman under 40 with Graves' ophthalmopathy. This chain uses TRBV7-6 with TRBJ2-1; 8 nucleotides line up with TRBD2. The CDR3 spells CASSAGTSSRAEQFF. The CDR3 nucleotides read TGTGCCAGCAGCGCCGGGACTAGTAGTAGAGCTGAGCAGTTCTTC.